Listed below are T cell receptor beta chains from one sample, sequenced in a study of blood T cell repertoires in COVID-19. Sequenced by immunoSEQ multiplex PCR; TCRdb stores in-frame clones only, minus some. The sample comprises approximately 44,000 clones, around 86% of which are singletons, and more than 6.5% rests with the top ten. Sequencing input: peripheral blood. The receptor set was obtained from a man aged 55 to 69 with active COVID-19. CDR3s leave out the opening cysteine and the closing phenylalanine or tryptophan.

V	J	CDR3
TRBV6-5	TRBJ1-5	ASNQNQPQH
TRBV3-1/TRBV3-2	TRBJ2-7	ASSQVAGRLSYEQY
TRBV7-2	TRBJ1-1	ASSLSDRTEAF
TRBV11-3	TRBJ2-1	ASSLEGANEQF
TRBV7-3	TRBJ2-1	ASSIGQGSYNEQF
TRBV7-3	TRBJ2-3	ASSLQGQGLDTQY
TRBV19	TRBJ1-5	ASRDTVGQPQH
TRBV4-2	TRBJ2-5	ASSQGGRAGEETQY
TRBV28	TRBJ2-7	ASRPTGTPSYEQY
TRBV2	TRBJ2-1	ASSDRTTSGRSSYNEQF
TRBV9	TRBJ2-1	ASSGGAGSYNEQF
TRBV7-9	TRBJ2-5	ASSNRDRGRETQY
TRBV7-2	TRBJ2-3	ASSRTGGADTQY
TRBV7-2	TRBJ2-1	ASSFTSGYNEQF
TRBV18	TRBJ1-1	ASSPTGINTEAF
TRBV7-8	TRBJ1-1	ASSPRDSMNTEAF
TRBV21-1	TRBJ2-2	ASKVAGAKENTGELF
TRBV12-3/TRBV12-4	TRBJ2-7	ASSPDSPWEQY
TRBV11-3	TRBJ2-1	ASSHGVAGSNEQF
TRBV27	TRBJ2-1	ASSLSWTRLGEQF